The 15 T cell receptor beta chains presented below share a single source sample, sequenced in a study of pediatric ulcerative colitis. TCRdb's copy holds only in-frame clones and misses some; the assay was immunoSEQ multiplex PCR. The sample yields approximately 60,000 clones, roughly nine tenths seen once. The sample was blood. These receptor sequences come from a boy between 5 and 17 years old with severe ulcerative colitis.

Notes on this clone: Germline is not matched at one junction end, which may reflect a read error. The rearrangement links TRBV4-1 to TRBJ2-1, with D maybe TRBD1 (6 bases). This CDR3 region has 15 residues. Per the germline V gene, CDR1 is MGHRA and CDR2 is YSYEKL. The CDR3 region is CASSTEDSLRNEQFF. CDR3 DNA sequence: TGTGCCAGCAGCACTGAGGACAGCCTAAGGAATGAGCAGTTCTTC.

The chain uses TRBV6-1 and TRBJ2-5, with 12 bases that match TRBD2. CDR1 is MNHNS and CDR2 is SASEGT in the germline V gene. V shed 3 bases and J 4 bases; nucleotides not matched to a gene: 15. The CDR3 runs to 19 residues. The CDR3 DNA reads TGTGCCAGCAGTGACGGACTAGCGGGGCGAGTTGGGTGGTCAGAGACCCAGTACTTC. It specifies CASSDGLAGRVGWSETQYF.

The V gene is TRBV6-5, the J gene TRBJ2-5; D remains ambiguous. The V gene's germline CDR1 is MNHEY and CDR2 SVGAGI. Deletions cut 4 bases from V and 2 bases from J, with 14 bases between. CDR3 length: 15 residues. The CDR3 here is CASSSRFEEQETQYF. The CDR3 nucleotides are TGTGCCAGCAGTTCCCGGTTCGAGGAACAAGAGACCCAGTACTTC.

V and J are TRBV5-6 and TRBJ2-1; D unclear. Germline CDR1 reads SGHDT; CDR2 reads YYEEEE. This CDR3 contains 16 residues. V was clipped by 2 bases and J by 5 bases, with 17 bases between them. DNA for the CDR3: TGTGCCAGCAGCTTTTTTGTGGGATTGAACGACAATGAGCAGTTCTTC. This codes for CASSFFVGLNDNEQFF.

V gene TRBV4-3 combines with J gene TRBJ2-3; 7 nucleotides agree with TRBD1. V gave up 0 bases and J gave up 8 bases; unmatched junction bases: 11. Germline CDR1 reads LGHNA; CDR2 reads YSLEER. The CDR3 loop spans 16 amino acids. Written as DNA, the CDR3 is TGCGCCAGCAGCCAAGATATTGAGGGGGCCGCGCCTACGCAGTATTTT. Amino acids: CASSQDIEGAAPTQYF.

The V call is TRBV4-2, the J call TRBJ2-7; 7 nucleotides align to TRBD2. This CDR3 has 14 residues. V shed 3 bases and J 1 base; nucleotides not matched to a gene: 3. Germline V gives CDR1 LGHNA, CDR2 YNFKEQ. The CDR3: CASSHGLGSYEQYF. The DNA of the CDR3 is TGTGCCAGCAGCCACGGACTAGGTTCCTACGAGCAGTACTTC.

The chain links TRBV4-2 to TRBJ2-3; TRBD2 might be the D (6 bases). V lost 3 bases to trimming and J lost 7 bases, with 20 bases between them. Germline CDR1 LGHNA, CDR2 YNFKEQ. The CDR3 is 16 residues long. The CDR3 protein is CASSHRESKGTYTQYF. The CDR3 nucleotides read TGTGCCAGCAGCCACCGGGAGTCTAAAGGCACCTATACGCAGTATTTT.

This clone was seen only once. V gene TRBV14 combines with J gene TRBJ2-1; D is unclear. The V and J ends lost 0 bases and 3 bases respectively, with 3 bases between them. The CDR3 is 13 amino acids. Germline V gene lookup returns CDR1 SGHDN and CDR2 FVKESK. This chain's CDR3 is CASSQDYYNEQFF. The CDR3 bases are TGTGCCAGCAGCCAAGATTACTACAATGAGCAGTTCTTC.

J is TRBJ1-5 and V is TRBV27, with 9 bases lining up with TRBD1. CDR1 MNHEY and CDR2 SMNVEV come from the germline V gene (reference sequence). V dropped 6 bases and J dropped 9; count of bases not matched to a gene: 9. There are 14 residues in the CDR3. The CDR3: CASRDRGLLGPQHF. CDR3 bases: TGTGCCAGCAGGGACAGGGGCCTTTTGGGGCCCCAGCATTTT.

The V and J genes are TRBV19 and TRBJ1-3; no reliable D call. Germline V gene data show CDR1 as LNHDA and CDR2 as SQIVND (reference sequence). CDR3 length equals 14 residues. V lost 1 base and J 0 bases, leaving 4 bases between the germline ends. CDR3 DNA: TGTGCCAGTAGTATAGTCAGCTCTGGAAACACCATATATTTT. It yields the protein CASSIVSSGNTIYF.

Points on this clone: One end of the junction is discordant with germline, which a read error may explain. The chain couples TRBV18 to TRBJ1-2, with a possible D match to TRBD1 (6 bases). Looked up from germline, CDR1 is KGHSH and CDR2 is LQKENI. The CDR3 totals 13 residues. The CDR3 loop is CASSPPGEIGYTF. For the CDR3, the DNA is TGTGCCAGCTCGCCACCAGGGGAAATCGGCTACACCTTC.

The rearrangement joins TRBV4-1 to TRBJ1-5; no clear D gene. V was trimmed by 0 bases and J by 6 bases, leaving 15 bases between them. The CDR3 runs to 16 residues. Per germline, CDR1 MGHRA and CDR2 YSYEKL. The CDR3 loop reads CASSQDKGSAGQPQHF. Written as DNA, the CDR3 is TGCGCCAGCAGCCAAGATAAAGGGAGTGCAGGTCAGCCCCAGCATTTT.

In DNA, the CDR3 is TGTGCCAGCAGCCCGATGACAGGGGATCGGGGCAATCAGCCCCAGCATTTT. Translating gives CASSPMTGDRGNQPQHF. The J gene is TRBJ1-5, the V gene TRBV28; TRBD1 agrees at 8 bases. The V gene end was trimmed by 6 bases and the J gene end by 2 bases; junction bases not matched to a gene: 12. The CDR3 runs to 17 residues. Germline lookup yields CDR1 MDHEN and CDR2 SYDVKM.

Remarks on this clone: At one of its ends the junction is not consistent with the germline gene, which may arise from a read error. V is TRBV10-2 and J is TRBJ1-3; 8 bases fit TRBD1. This CDR3 contains 16 residues. Germline-derived CDR1 and CDR2 are WSHSY and SAAADI. The CDR3 loop reads CASRDQGAESGNTIYF. The CDR3 DNA reads as TGCGCCAGCCGTGATCAGGGGGCTGAGAGTGGAAACACCATATATTTT.

The chain employs TRBV7-2 and TRBJ2-7; 8 nucleotides align to TRBD2. J lost 6 bases, V lost 1 base, and 8 bases had no gene match. This CDR3 comprises 15 residues. Looked up from germline, CDR1 is SGHTA and CDR2 is FQGNSA. CDR3 protein: CASSLVSGGKSEQYF. The CDR3 coding sequence is TGTGCCAGCAGCTTAGTTTCGGGGGGGAAGAGCGAGCAGTACTTC.